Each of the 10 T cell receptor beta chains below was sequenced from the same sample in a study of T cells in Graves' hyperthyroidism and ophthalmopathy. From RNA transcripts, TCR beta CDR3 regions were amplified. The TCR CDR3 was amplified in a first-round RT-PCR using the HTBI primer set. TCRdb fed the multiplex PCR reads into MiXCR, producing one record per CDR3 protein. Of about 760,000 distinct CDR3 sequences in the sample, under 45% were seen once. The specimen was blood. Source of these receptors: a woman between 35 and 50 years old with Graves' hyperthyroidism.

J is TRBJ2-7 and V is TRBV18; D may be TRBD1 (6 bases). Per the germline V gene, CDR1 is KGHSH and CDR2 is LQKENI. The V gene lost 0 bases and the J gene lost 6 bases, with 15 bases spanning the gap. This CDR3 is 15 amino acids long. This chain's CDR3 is CASSPPTGLRIEQYF. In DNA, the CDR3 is TGTGCCAGCTCACCACCCACAGGGCTCCGGATCGAGCAGTACTTC.

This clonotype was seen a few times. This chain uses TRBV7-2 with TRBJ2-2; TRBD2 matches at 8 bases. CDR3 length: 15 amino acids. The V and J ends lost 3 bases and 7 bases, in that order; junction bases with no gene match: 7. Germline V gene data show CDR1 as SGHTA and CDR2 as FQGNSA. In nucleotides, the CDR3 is TGTGCCAGCAGCTTTAGCGGGGATTGGGGCGGGGAGCTGTTTTTT. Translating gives CASSFSGDWGGELFF.

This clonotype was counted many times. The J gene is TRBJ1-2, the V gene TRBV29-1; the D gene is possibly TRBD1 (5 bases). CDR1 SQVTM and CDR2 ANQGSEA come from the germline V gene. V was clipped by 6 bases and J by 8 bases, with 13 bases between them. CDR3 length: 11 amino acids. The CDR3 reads CSVSVKGGYTF. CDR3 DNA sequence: TGCAGCGTCAGCGTTAAGGGGGGCTACACCTTC. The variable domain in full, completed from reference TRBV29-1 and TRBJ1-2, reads SAVISQKPSRDICQRGTSLTIQCQVDSQVTMMFWYRQQPGQSLTLIATANQGSEATYESGFVIDKFPISRPNLTFSTLTVSNMSPEDSSIYLCSVSVKGGYTFGSGTRLTVV.

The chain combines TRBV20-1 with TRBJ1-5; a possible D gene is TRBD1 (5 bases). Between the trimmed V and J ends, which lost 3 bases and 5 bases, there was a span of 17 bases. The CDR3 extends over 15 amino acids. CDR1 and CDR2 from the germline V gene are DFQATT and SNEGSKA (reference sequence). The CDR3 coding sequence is TGCAGTGCTAGGGGGGACTTGTCAGACCATCAGCCCCAGCATTTT. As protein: CSARGDLSDHQPQHF.

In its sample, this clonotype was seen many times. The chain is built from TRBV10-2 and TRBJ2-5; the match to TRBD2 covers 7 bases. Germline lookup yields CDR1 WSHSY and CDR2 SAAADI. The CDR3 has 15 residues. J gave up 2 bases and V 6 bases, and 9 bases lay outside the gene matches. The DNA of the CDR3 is TGCGCCAGCAGCCCTGCTAGCGGAGCACAAGAGACCCAGTACTTC. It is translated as CASSPASGAQETQYF.

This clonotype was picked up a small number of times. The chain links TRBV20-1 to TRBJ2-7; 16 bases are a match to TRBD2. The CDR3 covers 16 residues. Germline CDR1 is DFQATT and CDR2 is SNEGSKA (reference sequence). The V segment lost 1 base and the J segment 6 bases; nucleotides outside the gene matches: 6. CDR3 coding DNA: TGCAGTGCTAGAGGGGGGACTAGCGGGAGGGCCTCCGAGCAGTACTTC. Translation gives CSARGGTSGRASEQYF.

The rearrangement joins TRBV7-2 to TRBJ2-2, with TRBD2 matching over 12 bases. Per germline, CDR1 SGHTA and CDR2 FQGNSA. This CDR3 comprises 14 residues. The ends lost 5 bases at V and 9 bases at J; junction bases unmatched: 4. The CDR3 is CASSPGLAGRELFF. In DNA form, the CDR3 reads TGTGCCAGCAGCCCCGGACTAGCGGGACGGGAGCTGTTTTTT.

In DNA, the CDR3 is TGCAGTGCTAGACGGCAGGTTGGGACTGAAGCTTTCTTT. Its protein is CSARRQVGTEAFF. V gene TRBV20-1 combines with J gene TRBJ1-1; the D is unclear. Germline lookup yields CDR1 DFQATT and CDR2 SNEGSKA (reference sequence). V was pared by 2 bases and J by 5 bases, with 12 bases between. The CDR3 spans 13 residues.

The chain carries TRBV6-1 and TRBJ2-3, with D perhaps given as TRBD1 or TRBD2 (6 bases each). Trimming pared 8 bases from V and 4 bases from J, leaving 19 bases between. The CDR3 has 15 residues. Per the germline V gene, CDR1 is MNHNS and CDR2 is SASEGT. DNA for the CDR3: TGTGCCAGCGAGAGACAGGACGGGAGTGCAGATACGCAGTATTTT. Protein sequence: CASERQDGSADTQYF.

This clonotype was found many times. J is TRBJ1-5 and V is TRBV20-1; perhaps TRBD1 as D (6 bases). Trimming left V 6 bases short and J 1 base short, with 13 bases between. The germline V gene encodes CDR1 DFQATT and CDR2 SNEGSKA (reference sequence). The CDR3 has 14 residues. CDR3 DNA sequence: TGCAGTGCGCCAGCCCAGGGGAGCAATCAGCCCCAGCATTTT. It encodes CSAPAQGSNQPQHF.